The 6 T cell receptor beta chains below all came from one sample that was sequenced in a study of shared clonotypes between healthy human individuals. Sequencing used immunoSEQ multiplex PCR; TCRdb keeps in-frame clones, though not all of them. The table includes some 1,600,000 clones, 95% to 99% detected once. The sequenced sample consisted of naive CD4+ T cells sorted from blood. As for subset: CD45RA+ positively selected. The source of these receptors is a man under 40 in good health.

The V gene is TRBV7-6, the J gene TRBJ2-5; unclear D gene. Germline lookup yields CDR1 SGHVS and CDR2 FNYEAQ. This CDR3 has 15 amino acids. V gave up 1 base and J gave up 2 bases, with 11 bases separating them. The CDR3 region has the DNA TGTGCCAGCAGCTTAGTGATTGTGCAGCAAGAGACCCAGTACTTC. The encoded protein is CASSLVIVQQETQYF.

A single count supports this clone. The J gene is TRBJ1-2, the V gene TRBV7-9; maybe TRBD1 (5 bases). This CDR3 is built from 17 residues. Trimming removed 1 base from V and 3 bases from J, with 18 bases in between. Germline V gene sequence: CDR1 SEHNR, CDR2 FQNEAQ (reference sequence). CDR3 protein: CASSLGAGHELDYGYTF. The CDR3 nucleotides are TGTGCCAGCAGCTTAGGCGCTGGACATGAACTCGACTATGGCTACACCTTC. Full variable domain (rest looked up from reference TRBV7-9 and TRBJ1-2): DTGVSQNPRHKITKRGQNVTFRCDPISEHNRLYWYRQTLGQGPEFLTYFQNEAQLEKSRLLSDRFSAERPKGSFSTLEIQRTEQGDSAMYLCASSLGAGHELDYGYTFGSGTRLTVV.

This chain connects TRBV19 to TRBJ1-2; D possibly corresponds to TRBD1 (5 bases). The CDR3 loop spans 21 amino acids. The ends were cut back, 1 base at V and 7 bases at J, with 34 bases in the middle. Germline CDR1 is LNHDA and CDR2 is SQIVND (reference sequence). CDR3 sequence: CASSIGFLGFSDSRADSGYTF. CDR3 nucleotide sequence: TGTGCCAGTAGTATAGGATTTCTCGGGTTTAGCGACAGCCGAGCAGACAGTGGCTACACCTTC.

This chain joins TRBV18 and TRBJ2-3, with D perhaps TRBD1 (5 bases). CDR3 length: 12 residues. V gave up 4 bases and J gave up 6 bases, with 8 bases separating them. In germline, CDR1 is KGHSH, CDR2 LQKENI. CDR3 DNA sequence: TGTGCCAGCTCACTTAAGGGGGATACGCAGTATTTT. It codes for CASSLKGDTQYF. The variable domain in full, with the rest retrieved from reference TRBV18 and TRBJ2-3, is NAGVMQNPRHLVRRRGQEARLRCSPMKGHSHVYWYRQLPEEGLKFMVYLQKENIIDESGMPKERFSAEFPKEGPSILRIQQVVRGDSAAYFCASSLKGDTQYFGPGTRLTVL.

This clone showed up just once. The chain links TRBV5-4 to TRBJ2-5; a possible D gene is TRBD2 (5 bases). The length of the CDR3 is 16 residues. Trimming removed 3 bases from V and 1 base from J, with 16 bases in between. Germline lookup yields CDR1 SGHNT and CDR2 YYREEE (reference sequence). The CDR3 loop is CASSWGDRPGQETQYF. The CDR3 region has the DNA TGTGCCAGCAGCTGGGGAGATAGGCCGGGCCAAGAGACCCAGTACTTC.

CDR3 loop: CASSSGTTSYNEQFF. The DNA for the CDR3 is TGTGCCAGCAGCTCCGGGACTACCTCCTACAATGAGCAGTTCTTC. The J gene is TRBJ2-1, the V gene TRBV7-2, with 7 positions matching TRBD2. Germline assignment: CDR1 SGHTA and CDR2 FQGNSA. This CDR3 contains 15 residues. V was clipped by 4 bases and J by 0 bases; unmatched bases: 3.